This is a list of T cell receptor beta chains from one sample in a study of breast tumors, draining lymph nodes, adjacent tissues. TCRdb called the multiplex PCR reads again in MiXCR, with one record for every CDR3 protein. The data contain some 140,000 distinct CDR3 sequences, around 20% of them singletons. Input material: axillary lymph node tissue. These receptors originate from a female donor with breast cancer. Some clones in this sample may be carry-over from other donors' samples. CDR3s include the opening cysteine and the closing phenylalanine or tryptophan. The D gene is left open where the match is weak. Only some rows state a clone size, as once, few, many or a class for expanded clones.

14,TRBV4-1,few,TRBJ2-1,TRBD2,TGCGCCAGCAGCCAAGATCTCGGGACTAGTAGACAGTTCTTC,CASSQDLGTSRQFF
12,TRBV7-2,.,TRBJ2-3,.,TGTGCCAGCAGCTCGAGTGGGGATACGCAGTATTTT,CASSSSGDTQYF
14,TRBV2,many,TRBJ1-4,TRBD1,TGTGCCAGCAGCGCCGGGACAGGATGGGAAAAACTGTTTTTT,CASSAGTGWEKLFF
14,TRBV20-1,many,TRBJ2-1,TRBD1,TGCAGTGCTACAGACAGGGGGCTGTACAATGAGCAGTTCTTC,CSATDRGLYNEQFF
13,TRBV27,few,TRBJ2-1,TRBD2,TGTGCCAGCAGTCCCGGACTAGCTCCCAGCCAGTTCTTC,CASSPGLAPSQFF
14,TRBV20-1,many,TRBJ2-3,TRBD1,TGCAGTGCAGGGGGCAGGCCGAACACAGATACGCAGTATTTT,CSAGGRPNTDTQYF
13,TRBV7-3,many,TRBJ1-2,.,TGTGCCAGCAGCTTAATTGGAGGATATGGCTACACCTTC,CASSLIGGYGYTF
16,TRBV9,.,TRBJ2-1,TRBD2,TGTGCCAGCAGCGTGACTAGCCGTAGCCCGTACAATGAGCAGTTCTTC,CASSVTSRSPYNEQFF
15,TRBV7-9,many,TRBJ2-3,TRBD1,TGTGCCAGCAGCTTAGGGACAGGGAGCACAGATACGCAGTATTTT,CASSLGTGSTDTQYF
16,TRBV18,few,TRBJ2-6,.,TGTGCCAGCTCACCACAGGAGGCTTCTGGGGCCAACGTCCTGACTTTC,CASSPQEASGANVLTF
15,TRBV27,few,TRBJ2-2,TRBD2,TGTGCCAGCAGGGGACTAGCGGGACCTACCGGGGAGCTGTTTTTT,CASRGLAGPTGELFF
15,TRBV20-1,once,TRBJ2-7,TRBD2,TGCAGTGCTAGACCCTCAGCGGGAGGGGGGCACGAGCAGTACTTC,CSARPSAGGGHEQYF
15,TRBV5-1,many,TRBJ2-3,.,TGCGCCAGCAGCTTATCCGCTGGGTTTGCAGATACGCAGTATTTT,CASSLSAGFADTQYF
15,TRBV5-4,many,TRBJ1-2,.,TGTGCCAGCAGCTTGAGGGAGATTGCTAACTATGGCTACACCTTC,CASSLREIANYGYTF
17,TRBV7-9,many,TRBJ2-5,.,TGTGCCAGCAGCTCCGACACAGGGCCTTGGTTGTTTCGGACCCAGTACTTC,CASSSDTGPWLFRTQYF
13,TRBV7-9,.,TRBJ2-5,.,TGTGCCTTCTCGGGAGAATACCAAGGGACTCAGTACTTC,CAFSGEYQGTQYF
12,TRBV28,few,TRBJ2-1,.,TGTGCCAGCAGTTCCAGACTAAATGAGCAGTTCTTC,CASSSRLNEQFF
17,TRBV24-1,many,TRBJ2-1,TRBD2,TGTGCCACCAGTGATCCCGGACTAGCGGGAGTCGGCAATGAGCAGTTCTTC,CATSDPGLAGVGNEQFF
14,TRBV2,many,TRBJ2-1,TRBD2,TGTGCCAGCTCTCCAAGCGGGACCTACAATGAGCAGTTCTTC,CASSPSGTYNEQFF
14,TRBV9,many,TRBJ1-5,.,TGTGCCAGCAGCGTTGAATGGGGGGTTCAGCCCCAGCATTTT,CASSVEWGVQPQHF
14,TRBV3-1,many,TRBJ2-7,.,TGTGCCAGCAGCCCTGCACCTCGACAATACGAGCAGTACTTC,CASSPAPRQYEQYF
15,TRBV13,many,TRBJ2-7,TRBD2,TGTGCCAGCAGCTTAAAAGCGGGAGGGCAACACGAGCAGTACTTC,CASSLKAGGQHEQYF
17,TRBV15,many,TRBJ2-7,.,TGTGCCACCAGCAGAGATCTGACCTCCCGGTCTCGCTACGAGCAGTACTTC,CATSRDLTSRSRYEQYF
14,TRBV11-2,many,TRBJ2-1,.,TGTGCCAGCAGCTTCCCCACAGGGACAACTGGGCAGTTCTTC,CASSFPTGTTGQFF
16,TRBV4-2,many,TRBJ2-1,TRBD2,TGTGCCAGCAGTCGCGAGGCTAGCGGGACATACAATGAGCAGTTCTTC,CASSREASGTYNEQFF
15,TRBV7-9,many,TRBJ2-1,.,TGTGCCAGCACCAAACACCGGGACGGACACAATGAGCAGTTCTTC,CASTKHRDGHNEQFF
14,TRBV10-3,many,TRBJ1-6,.,TGTGCCATTCAACGGGACCCTGGGAGTTCACCCCTCCACTTT,CAIQRDPGSSPLHF
13,TRBV12-3/TRBV12-4,many,TRBJ2-3,TRBD2,TGTGCCAGCAAAACTAGCGGCACAGATACGCAGTATTTT,CASKTSGTDTQYF
18,TRBV4-1,few,TRBJ1-5,.,TGCGCCAGCAGCCAAGAGTATAGGGGAGACAGACTCTTTCAGCCCCAGCATTTT,CASSQEYRGDRLFQPQHF
20,TRBV6-6,.,TRBJ2-6,TRBD1,TGTGCCAGCAGGGCCCGACTTAGACAGGGGGCGGAATCTGGGGCCAACGTCCTGACTTTC,CASRARLRQGAESGANVLTF
15,TRBV11-2,.,TRBJ2-1,.,TGTGCCAGCAGCCAATATGGGGGGGCAAACAATGAGCAGTTCTTC,CASSQYGGANNEQFF
16,TRBV20-1,many,TRBJ2-1,.,TGCAGTGCTAGTCCCGGAACGGGAGTTGCCTACAATGAGCAGTTCTTC,CSASPGTGVAYNEQFF
16,TRBV4-2,many,TRBJ2-2,.,TGTGCCAGCAGCCAAGATTTTTTGGCGAACACCGGGGAGCTGTTTTTT,CASSQDFLANTGELFF
14,TRBV19,many,TRBJ1-2,TRBD1,TGTGCCAGTACCGAGGGGGGACAGAACTATGGCTACACCTTC,CASTEGGQNYGYTF
15,TRBV10-3,many,TRBJ1-4,TRBD1,TGTGCCATCAGTGAGTTGGGACAGGGAGGCGAAAAACTGTTTTTT,CAISELGQGGEKLFF
16,TRBV5-8,many,TRBJ2-5,.,TGTGCCAGCAGCTTGGCTGTGGGAAGAGGCCAAGAGACCCAGTACTTC,CASSLAVGRGQETQYF
16,TRBV5-1,many,TRBJ2-1,TRBD1,TGCGCCAGCAGCTCAAGACCGGGACAGACTTACAATGAGCAGTTCTTC,CASSSRPGQTYNEQFF
12,TRBV29-1,many,TRBJ1-2,.,TGCAGCGCTGGTTCAATAAATTATGGCTACACCTTC,CSAGSINYGYTF
14,TRBV12-3/TRBV12-4,many,TRBJ2-1,.,TGTGCCAGCAGTTTAGGTGGGGCAGACAATGAGCAGTTCTTC,CASSLGGADNEQFF
15,TRBV15,.,TRBJ2-4,.,TGTGCCACCAGCATGAGGGGACCGTCCAAAAACATTCAGTACTTC,CATSMRGPSKNIQYF
15,TRBV7-2,many,TRBJ1-3,.,TGTGCCAGCAGCCCCTACGCCAGCTCTGGAAACACCATATATTTT,CASSPYASSGNTIYF
14,TRBV7-4,many,TRBJ2-5,.,TGTGCCAGCAGCTTTCGGCAGACACAAGAGACCCAGTACTTC,CASSFRQTQETQYF
17,TRBV28,few,TRBJ1-2,.,TGTGCCAGCAGTTTATTAACATCGACAGCCGCTAACTATGGCTACACCTTC,CASSLLTSTAANYGYTF
13,TRBV6-5,many,TRBJ1-2,.,TGTGCCAGCAGTGAGACAGCGACCTATGGCTACACCTTC,CASSETATYGYTF
16,TRBV4-1,many,TRBJ2-1,TRBD2,TGCGCCAGCAGCCAATCCATAGCGGGAGTTCTCAATGAGCAGTTCTTC,CASSQSIAGVLNEQFF
15,TRBV7-9,.,TRBJ2-7,TRBD2,TGTGCCAGCAGCTCCACGGGACTAGCCTCCTACGAGCAGTACTTC,CASSSTGLASYEQYF
15,TRBV9,many,TRBJ1-3,.,TGTGCCAGCAGCGTAGATGGTAGCTCTGGAAACACCATATATTTT,CASSVDGSSGNTIYF
18,TRBV27,few,TRBJ1-2,.,TGTGCCAGCAGTTTCCTCCCAGCCAGGGACACGACTAACTATGGCTACACCTTC,CASSFLPARDTTNYGYTF
15,TRBV18,many,TRBJ2-2,.,TGTGCCAGCTCCCGGTTCGGGGAGAACACCGGGGAGCTGTTTTTT,CASSRFGENTGELFF
12,TRBV10-2,many,TRBJ1-2,.,TGCGCCAGCAGTCCGGACGGGGATGGCTACACCTTC,CASSPDGDGYTF
17,TRBV5-1,many,TRBJ2-5,TRBD2,TGCGCCAGCAGGTGGAGTATGAGCGGGGGGTCCATAGAGACCCAGTACTTC,CASRWSMSGGSIETQYF
17,TRBV9,many,TRBJ2-5,TRBD1,TGTGCCAGCAGCGTAGTAAGGAGACAGGGGTTTCGAGAGACCCAGTACTTC,CASSVVRRQGFRETQYF
11,TRBV3-1,.,TRBJ2-3,.,TGTGCCAGCAGTCGCGGGGTTACGCGGTATTTT,CASSRGVTRYF